Shown below are 23 T cell receptor beta chains from a single sample sequenced in a study of shared clonotypes between healthy human individuals. Sequenced by immunoSEQ multiplex PCR; TCRdb stores in-frame clones only, minus some. In the table there are over 400,000 clones, around four fifths of which are singletons. Material for sequencing was PBMCs. These receptors originate from a woman in her 40s in good health. Some clones in this sample may be carry-over from other donors' samples.

The chain combines TRBV19 with TRBJ2-7, with TRBD1 as a possible D gene (5 bases). Germline assignment: CDR1 LNHDA and CDR2 SQIVND (reference sequence). The V end lost 1 base, the J end lost 2 bases, and 12 bases lay between the germline ends. The CDR3 sequence is 15 residues long. The CDR3 here is CASSIGPDNAYEQYF. For the CDR3, the DNA is TGTGCCAGTAGTATAGGGCCGGACAATGCCTACGAGCAGTACTTC.

In DNA form, the CDR3 reads TGTGCCAGGAGACAGGCGACCCAAGAGACCCAGTACTTC. Amino acids: CARRQATQETQYF. The V gene is TRBV14, the J gene TRBJ2-5; weak D call: TRBD1 (6 bases). Germline-derived CDR1 and CDR2 are SGHDN and FVKESK. V was shortened by 9 bases and J by 1 base, with 12 bases between the two germline ends. The CDR3 is made up of 13 amino acids. Full variable domain (rest looked up from reference TRBV14 and TRBJ2-5): EAGVTQFPSHSVIEKGQTVTLRCDPISGHDNLYWYRRVMGKEIKFLLHFVKESKQDESGMPNNRFLAERTGGTYSTLKVQPAELEDSGVYFCARRQATQETQYFGPGTRLLVL.

This sequence joins TRBV28 and TRBJ1-3, with D possibly TRBD1 on 5 matching bases. This CDR3 is built from 16 residues. From germline, CDR1 is MDHEN and CDR2 SYDVKM. The V end lost 3 bases, the J end lost 1 base, and 13 bases lay between the germline ends. CDR3 DNA sequence: TGTGCCAGCAGTTTTACCGGGGACTTGTCTGGAAACACCATATATTTT. Protein product: CASSFTGDLSGNTIYF.

In the case of this clone: A read error is likely here: a far larger clone is one base away. The J gene is TRBJ1-4, the V gene TRBV6-5; 8 positions match TRBD1. Germline CDR1 reads MNHEY; CDR2 reads SVGAGI. The CDR3 runs 13 residues. As DNA, the CDR3 is TGTACCAGCAGACAGGGGAATCGGGAAAAACTGTTTTTT. Its translation: CTSRQGNREKLFF.

For the CDR3, the DNA is TGTGCCAGCAGTGCCCTCTCTAGCGGGAGTGGCACAGATACGCAGTATTTT. Translation gives CASSALSSGSGTDTQYF. The chain links TRBV6-4 to TRBJ2-3, with 10 bases fitting TRBD2. With 4 bases clipped from V and 1 base from J, the junction kept 8 bases outside the gene matches. The CDR3 is 17 residues long. Germline V CDR1 and CDR2: MRHNA, SNTAGT.

The J gene is TRBJ2-7, the V gene TRBV28; no clear D gene. The CDR3 spans 11 residues. The V and J ends lost 6 bases and 7 bases respectively, with 10 bases between them. Germline loops: CDR1 MDHEN, CDR2 SYDVKM. The CDR3 nucleotides are TGTGCCAGCAGCCCCAGTGAGGAGCAGTACTTC. It specifies CASSPSEEQYF.

The chain joins TRBV27 to TRBJ1-2; D remains unclear. V was cut by 2 bases and J by 4 bases, with 11 bases left in between. This CDR3 has 14 amino acids. Germline lookup yields CDR1 MNHEY and CDR2 SMNVEV (reference sequence). The CDR3 DNA sequence: TGTGCCAGCAGTTTAAATCCCCAGACCTATGGCTACACCTTC. Protein: CASSLNPQTYGYTF.

The V and J genes are TRBV7-9 and TRBJ2-3, with D unclear. Looked up from germline, CDR1 is SEHNR and CDR2 is FQNEAQ (reference sequence). The CDR3 is made up of 14 amino acids. V was clipped by 4 bases and J by 1 base, with 9 bases between them. CDR3 residues: CASSSYSGTDTQYF. The CDR3 DNA reads TGTGCCAGCAGCTCGTACAGCGGCACAGATACGCAGTATTTT.

The chain uses TRBV11-2 and TRBJ1-2, with D tentatively TRBD1 (5 bases). Trimming took 5 bases from V and 4 from J, leaving 20 bases between them. There are 16 residues in the CDR3. Germline CDR1 and CDR2: SGHAT and FQNNGV. The chain's CDR3 is CASSHRAGQLSYGYTF. For the CDR3, the DNA is TGTGCCAGCAGCCATCGCGCAGGGCAATTGAGCTATGGCTACACCTTC. Using reference TRBV11-2 and TRBJ1-2 for the parts outside the CDR3, the full variable domain is EAGVAQSPRYKIIEKRQSVAFWCNPISGHATLYWYQQILGQGPKLLIQFQNNGVVDDSQLPKDRFSAERLKGVDSTLKIQPAKLEDSAVYLCASSHRAGQLSYGYTFGSGTRLTVV.

The chain links TRBV4-3 to TRBJ2-3; 7 bases agree with TRBD1. CDR1 and CDR2 (germline): LGHNA, YSLEER. After removal of 0 bases from V and 1 base from J, the junction contained 7 bases not matched to a gene. The CDR3 spans 17 residues. Written as DNA, the CDR3 is TGCGCCAGCAGCCAAGATGTTGGGGACAGCCGCACAGATACGCAGTATTTT. This gives the protein CASSQDVGDSRTDTQYF.

This clone turned up a few times. The rearrangement links TRBV7-9 to TRBJ1-3; unclear D gene. V was cut by 9 bases and J by 0 bases, with 9 bases left in between. The CDR3 consists of 13 residues. Germline CDR1 is SEHNR and CDR2 is FQNEAQ (reference sequence). The CDR3 loop reads CASSGNSGNTIYF. The CDR3 nucleotides read TGTGCCAGTTCCGGGAACTCTGGAAACACCATATATTTT.

V gene TRBV4-2 combines with J gene TRBJ2-6; no definite D call. CDR1 is LGHNA and CDR2 is YNFKEQ in the germline V gene. CDR3 length: 15 amino acids. Trimming removed 5 bases from V and 0 bases from J, with 8 bases in between. CDR3 DNA: TGTGCCAGCAGCTGGGCCGACTCTGGGGCCAACGTCCTGACTTTC. Translating it yields CASSWADSGANVLTF.

Comments on this clone: With a much larger clone just one base away, this may be a read error. Other nucleotide sequences in the sample specify the same CDR3. The chain uses TRBV5-1 and TRBJ2-5; D not certain. Trimming took off 4 bases at V and 1 base at J, with 8 bases between the two ends. The CDR3 runs 13 residues. The germline V gene encodes CDR1 SGHRS and CDR2 YFSETQ. The CDR3 coding sequence is TGCGCCAGCAGCCCGAGGAGCCAAGAGACCCAGTACTTC. Amino acid sequence: CASSPRSQETQYF.

V gene TRBV5-6 combines with J gene TRBJ2-7; 11 bases fit TRBD2. V lost 4 bases to trimming and J lost 3 bases; unmatched junction nucleotides: 9. The CDR3 sequence is 16 residues long. In germline, CDR1 is SGHDT, CDR2 YYEEEE. The CDR3 sequence: CASSKGLAEGGYEQYF. The CDR3 nucleotides are TGTGCCAGCAGCAAGGGACTAGCGGAGGGCGGCTACGAGCAGTACTTC.

The genes are TRBV11-1 and TRBJ1-2; the match to TRBD1 covers 7 bases. The CDR3 consists of 15 residues. CDR1 SGHAT and CDR2 FQDESV come from the germline V gene (reference sequence). Trimming at V came to 5 bases and at J to 5 bases, leaving 11 bases not matched to a gene. This CDR3 is CASSSGDRVGYGYTF. As DNA, the CDR3 is TGTGCCAGCAGCAGTGGAGACAGGGTAGGGTATGGCTACACCTTC.

This clone was counted a single time. The CDR3 bases are TGTGCCAGCAGCGTAGCGGCGGGAGAGACCCAGTACTTC. It encodes CASSVAAGETQYF. The chain is built from TRBV9 and TRBJ2-5; possibly TRBD2 for D (5 bases). Trimming cost V 0 bases and J 4 bases, with 7 bases left between them. Germline CDR1 reads SGDLS; CDR2 reads YYNGEE. The CDR3 is made up of 13 amino acids.

The CDR3 sequence: CASSSPSETQYF. The CDR3 region has the DNA TGTGCCAGCAGCTCCCCCAGTGAGACCCAGTACTTC. This chain connects TRBV7-2 to TRBJ2-5; D gene unclear. The CDR3 contains 12 residues. CDR1 and CDR2 from the germline V gene are SGHTA and FQGNSA. Trimming left V 4 bases short and J 5 bases short, with 8 bases between.

CDR3 sequence reads: CASSFNSNEKLFF. In DNA form, the CDR3 reads TGCGCCAGCAGCTTCAACAGTAATGAAAAACTGTTTTTT. V is TRBV5-1 and J is TRBJ1-4; D is ambiguous. Looked up from germline, CDR1 is SGHRS and CDR2 is YFSETQ. V was cut by 2 bases and J by 4 bases, with 6 bases left in between. The CDR3 loop spans 13 amino acids. Combining the CDR3 with reference TRBV5-1 and TRBJ1-4 gives the whole variable domain KAGVTQTPRYLIKTRGQQVTLSCSPISGHRSVSWYQQTPGQGLQFLFEYFSETQRNKGNFPGRFSGRQFSNSRSEMNVSTLELGDSALYLCASSFNSNEKLFFGSGTQLSVL.

The V gene is TRBV30, the J gene TRBJ1-3; D unclear. Germline V gives CDR1 GTSNPN, CDR2 SVGIG (reference sequence). The CDR3 runs to 12 residues. The V and J ends lost 1 base and 4 bases respectively, with 5 bases between them. This CDR3 is CAWSGGGNTIYF. CDR3 sequence (DNA): TGTGCCTGGAGTGGAGGCGGAAACACCATATATTTT.

CDR3 sequence reads: CASSQDFTGIGDTEAFF. The CDR3 DNA sequence: TGTGCCAGCAGCCAAGATTTTACAGGGATTGGGGACACTGAAGCTTTCTTT. The rearrangement joins TRBV4-2 to TRBJ1-1; TRBD1 might be the D (6 bases). V dropped 0 bases and J dropped 3 bases, with 17 bases sitting between them. This CDR3 has 17 amino acids. Germline V gene sequence: CDR1 LGHNA, CDR2 YNFKEQ.

The CDR3 is CASSLISGGPFYEQYF. CDR3 coding DNA: TGTGCCAGCAGCTTAATTTCGGGCGGCCCTTTTTACGAGCAGTACTTC. The chain has TRBV11-2 and TRBJ2-7; D is undetermined. The V end lost 2 bases, the J end lost 4 bases, and 18 bases lay between the germline ends. The CDR3 consists of 16 residues. Germline values: CDR1 SGHAT, CDR2 FQNNGV.

This clone has a single count. This chain links TRBV7-6 with TRBJ2-5; weak D call: TRBD1 (6 bases). V was cut by 5 bases and J by 2 bases, with 18 bases left in between. Germline values: CDR1 SGHVS, CDR2 FNYEAQ. This CDR3 is built from 16 residues. The CDR3 sequence: CASSRNPTGVQETQYF. The CDR3 DNA sequence: TGTGCCAGCAGCCGAAATCCGACAGGCGTTCAAGAGACCCAGTACTTC.

This clone appeared a few times. CDR3 nucleotide sequence: TGTGCCAGCAGCTTAGGACAGGGACACTATGGCTACACCTTC. Residues: CASSLGQGHYGYTF. The chain links TRBV7-2 to TRBJ1-2, with 7 bases aligning to TRBD1. Germline V lookup: CDR1 SGHTA, CDR2 FQGNSA. J was trimmed by 3 bases and V by 1 base; bases with no gene match: 2. The CDR3 sequence is 14 residues long.